This T cell receptor beta chain was found in a study of radiation and T cells in renal cell carcinoma. Study-level information: Nephrectomy followed 15 Gy stereotactic body radiation by 4 weeks.

Indicated time point: baseline pretreatment blood. Noted treatment: 15 Gy SBRT to primary tumor, nephrectomy 4 weeks later. After SBRT, blood was collected at 2 and 4 weeks, plus baseline. This renal cell carcinoma was of the clear cell type. Germline loops: CDR1 SEHNR, CDR2 FQNEAQ (reference sequence). Trimming removed 1 base from V and 5 bases from J; junction bases left unmatched: 5. The CDR3 has 16 residues. Some clones are missing from TCRdb's copy, which holds only in-frame ones; the method was immunoSEQ multiplex PCR. The sample consists of 150,000 or so clones, 88% of them appearing once. The sample here was blood, taken from a patient whose treatment included radiotherapy and nephrectomy. The chain carries TRBV7-9 and TRBJ1-5; 10 bases match TRBD1. This TCR was recovered from a woman between 65 and 79 years old with renal cell carcinoma. The CDR3 bases are TGTGCCAGCAGCTTAGGCGACAGGGGGCGGTATCAGCCCCAGCATTTT. Amino acid sequence: CASSLGDRGRYQPQHF.